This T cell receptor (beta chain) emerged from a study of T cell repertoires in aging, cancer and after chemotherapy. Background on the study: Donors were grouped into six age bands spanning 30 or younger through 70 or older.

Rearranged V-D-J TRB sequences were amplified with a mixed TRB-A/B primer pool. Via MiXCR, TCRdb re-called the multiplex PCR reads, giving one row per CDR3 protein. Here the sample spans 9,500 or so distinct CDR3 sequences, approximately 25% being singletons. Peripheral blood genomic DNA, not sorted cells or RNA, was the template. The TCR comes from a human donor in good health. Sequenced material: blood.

The CDR3 reads CSAPKAPMDRVGTDTQYF. CDR3 bases: TGCAGTGCCCCGAAGGCTCCAATGGACAGGGTTGGCACAGATACGCAGTATTTT. The chain employs TRBV20-1 and TRBJ2-3, with 8 nucleotides matching TRBD1. Germline-derived CDR1 and CDR2 are DFQATT and SNEGSKA (reference sequence). The CDR3 spans 18 residues. With V trimmed by 6 bases and J by 1 base, 18 bases remained unmatched.